In this sample, the clone carrying this T cell receptor beta chain is medium-sized. Its target is unknown. TRB rearrangements were amplified by multiplex PCR with BIOMED2 TRB-A/B primers. TCRdb re-called the multiplex PCR reads through MiXCR, storing one row per CDR3 protein. This table has about 8,900 distinct CDR3 sequences, 37% appearing once. Blood genomic DNA input for TRB amplification was roughly 220-500 ng. The source of the sample is a study of T and B cells in COVID-19 patients. Study information: Recovered patients mostly had mild to moderate COVID-19 managed as outpatients.

Study-wide results and caveats: Clonality of TRB repertoires was high in active COVID-19; recovery brought above-healthy diversity and richness.

CDR1 MNHEY and CDR2 SMNVEV come from the germline V gene (reference sequence). V lost 5 bases and J lost 5; bases outside the gene matches: 4. There are 13 residues in the CDR3. The receptor comes from a human donor with active COVID-19. Material: blood. The V gene is TRBV27, the J gene TRBJ2-5; 8 nucleotides agree with TRBD1. As DNA, the CDR3 is TGTGCCAGCAGTAGCCAGGGGGCTGAGACCCAGTACTTC. Protein product: CASSSQGAETQYF.